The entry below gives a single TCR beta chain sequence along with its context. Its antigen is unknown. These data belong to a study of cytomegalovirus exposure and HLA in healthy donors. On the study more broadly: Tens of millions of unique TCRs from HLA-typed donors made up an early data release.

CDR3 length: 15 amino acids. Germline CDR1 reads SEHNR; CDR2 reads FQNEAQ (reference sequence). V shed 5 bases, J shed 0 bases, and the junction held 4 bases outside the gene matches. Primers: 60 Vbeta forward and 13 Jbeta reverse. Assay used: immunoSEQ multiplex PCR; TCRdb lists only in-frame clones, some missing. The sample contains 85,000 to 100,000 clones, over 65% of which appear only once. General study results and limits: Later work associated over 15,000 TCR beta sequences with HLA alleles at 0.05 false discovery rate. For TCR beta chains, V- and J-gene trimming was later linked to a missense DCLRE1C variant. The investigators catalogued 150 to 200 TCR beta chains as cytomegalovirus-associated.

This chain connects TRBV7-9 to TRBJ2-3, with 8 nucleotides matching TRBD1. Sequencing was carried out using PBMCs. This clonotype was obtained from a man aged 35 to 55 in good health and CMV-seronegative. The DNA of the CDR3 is TGTGCCAGCAGCGAGACAGGGGCTAGCACAGATACGCAGTATTTT. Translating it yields CASSETGASTDTQYF.